The 17 T cell receptor beta chains reported below all come from one sample, sequenced in a study of T cell changes during pregnancy in multiple sclerosis. Clones were read by immunoSEQ multiplex PCR, and TCRdb kept only the in-frame ones, dropping some. The sample consists of roughly 40,000 clones, 75% to 95% of them appearing once. This specimen was CD4+ T cells from peripheral blood mononuclear cells, taken after pregnancy. These receptors originate from a female donor in good health, enrolled as a control in a pregnancy study.

This clone was counted a single time. CDR3 sequence (DNA): TGTGCCAGCAGTTTTTACCTAGATTCCGACAGGGCGAGTGAGCAGTTCTTC. Amino acids: CASSFYLDSDRASEQFF. The chain combines TRBV28 with TRBJ2-1; 7 nucleotides line up with TRBD1. There are 17 residues in the CDR3. With V trimmed by 3 bases and J by 9 bases, 17 bases remained unmatched. The germline gives CDR1 MDHEN, CDR2 SYDVKM.

V gene TRBV2 combines with J gene TRBJ2-3; 10 nucleotides match TRBD2. The CDR3 spans 16 residues. The J segment lost 3 bases and the V segment lost 10 bases, leaving 13 bases of the junction unmatched. CDR1 and CDR2 from the germline V gene are SNHLY and FYNNEI. CDR3 bases: TGTGCCAAAAATAGCGGGGGGACCCTTGCGACAGATACGCAGTATTTT. This gives the protein CAKNSGGTLATDTQYF.

The chain has TRBV6-1 and TRBJ1-1; TRBD1 aligns across 8 bases. The ends lost 5 bases at V and 3 bases at J; junction bases unmatched: 8. The CDR3 sequence is 15 residues long. The germline V gene encodes CDR1 MNHNS and CDR2 SASEGT. The chain's CDR3 is CASSPRQGRDTEAFF. CDR3 in DNA: TGTGCCAGCAGTCCCCGACAGGGGAGGGACACTGAAGCTTTCTTT.

This clone occurred a few times. This sequence joins TRBV18 and TRBJ1-1; the D gene is possibly TRBD1 (6 bases). V shed 0 bases and J shed 6 bases, with 14 bases lying between them. There are 15 residues in the CDR3. Germline V gene data show CDR1 as KGHSH and CDR2 as LQKENI. CDR3 sequence (DNA): TGTGCCAGCTCACCACCAATTTCGGGGGGCCCTGAAGCTTTCTTT. This gives the protein CASSPPISGGPEAFF.

This chain joins TRBV16 and TRBJ1-5, with D possibly TRBD1 on 5 matching bases. CDR1 and CDR2 (germline): KGHSY, FQNENV. The CDR3 runs 18 residues. Trimming took off 4 bases at V and 1 base at J, with 20 bases between the two ends. The CDR3 is CASSPARGRSSSNQPQHF. Here the CDR3 DNA reads TGTGCCAGCAGCCCCGCCCGGGGGAGGTCCTCGAGCAATCAGCCCCAGCATTTT. The full variable domain, completed using reference TRBV16 and TRBJ1-5, is GEEVAQTPKHLVRGEGQKAKLYCAPIKGHSYVFWYQQVLKNEFKFLISFQNENVFDETGMPKERFSAKCLPNSPCSLEIQATKLEDSAVYFCASSPARGRSSSNQPQHFGDGTRLSIL.

V gene TRBV11-2 combines with J gene TRBJ1-1; tentative D call: TRBD1 (5 bases). The CDR3 covers 13 residues. Between the trimmed V and J ends, which lost 3 bases and 6 bases, there was a span of 11 bases. In germline, CDR1 is SGHAT, CDR2 FQNNGV. The CDR3 loop reads CASSLNDRAEAFF. The CDR3 DNA is TGTGCCAGCAGCTTGAACGACAGAGCTGAAGCTTTCTTT. Full variable domain (rest looked up from reference TRBV11-2 and TRBJ1-1): EAGVAQSPRYKIIEKRQSVAFWCNPISGHATLYWYQQILGQGPKLLIQFQNNGVVDDSQLPKDRFSAERLKGVDSTLKIQPAKLEDSAVYLCASSLNDRAEAFFGQGTRLTVV.

This clone was observed a single time. The chain is built from TRBV2 and TRBJ2-3, with 7 bases that match TRBD2. The CDR3 is 15 residues long. Germline V gene sequence: CDR1 SNHLY, CDR2 FYNNEI. V lost 4 bases, J lost 6 bases, and 10 bases stayed unmatched. DNA of the CDR3: TGTGCCAGCAGTGGAATGGGCGGGAGTCCTGATACGCAGTATTTT. Protein product: CASSGMGGSPDTQYF.

The chain joins TRBV18 to TRBJ1-1; D is ambiguous. Germline CDR1 and CDR2: KGHSH and LQKENI. The germline V and J ends were trimmed by 2 bases and 3 bases, with 4 bases remaining between them. This CDR3 spans 12 amino acids. In nucleotides, the CDR3 is TGTGCCAGCTCACCAGAGGACACTGAAGCTTTCTTT. It codes for CASSPEDTEAFF.

The chain uses TRBV6-1 and TRBJ2-1; 11 nucleotides align to TRBD1. The CDR3 extends over 15 amino acids. Germline V gene data show CDR1 as MNHNS and CDR2 as SASEGT. Trimming cost V 7 bases and J 8 bases; bases outside gene matches: 10. The CDR3 here is CASTIGQGASDEQFF. Written as DNA, the CDR3 is TGTGCCAGCACCATAGGACAGGGGGCTTCGGATGAGCAGTTCTTC.

The chain couples TRBV10-2 to TRBJ1-2, with D unclear. CDR1 is WSHSY and CDR2 is SAAADI in the germline V gene. The V end lost 3 bases, the J end lost 4 bases, and 3 bases lay between the germline ends. There are 11 residues in the CDR3. CDR3: CASSDVYGYTF. CDR3 nucleotides: TGCGCCAGCAGTGACGTCTATGGCTACACCTTC.

The CDR3 loop is CASSPGASGNYEQYF. As DNA, the CDR3 is TGTGCCAGCTCACCAGGGGCTAGCGGCAACTACGAGCAGTACTTC. The chain combines TRBV18 with TRBJ2-7; TRBD2 matches 7 bases. CDR1 KGHSH and CDR2 LQKENI come from the germline V gene. The CDR3 contains 15 residues. V shed 2 bases, J shed 3 bases, and the junction held 7 bases outside the gene matches.

The chain employs TRBV5-4 and TRBJ2-1; 9 positions match TRBD2. The CDR3 consists of 16 residues. V dropped 2 bases and J dropped 7; count of bases not matched to a gene: 10. In germline, CDR1 is SGHNT, CDR2 YYREEE (reference sequence). The CDR3 region has the DNA TGTGCCAGCAGCTTTGAGCCAAGCGGGGGGTGGAATGAGCAGTTCTTC. Translation gives CASSFEPSGGWNEQFF.

The genes are TRBV6-5 and TRBJ2-1; D might be TRBD1 (5 bases). The CDR3 covers 15 residues. Trimming removed 6 bases from V and 9 bases from J, with 21 bases in between. Germline V gene lookup returns CDR1 MNHEY and CDR2 SVGAGI. The CDR3 here is CASRPPVGLDGEQFF. The CDR3 nucleotides read TGTGCCAGCAGGCCCCCGGTGGGGCTGGATGGTGAGCAGTTCTTC.

V gene TRBV6-6 combines with J gene TRBJ1-2, with TRBD1 identical over 11 bases. This CDR3 region has 15 residues. The V gene's germline CDR1 is MNHNY and CDR2 SVGAGI (reference sequence). V dropped 5 bases and J dropped 7; count of bases not matched to a gene: 9. The CDR3 loop is CASSPPGQGVGGYTF. The CDR3 DNA reads as TGTGCCAGCAGTCCCCCGGGACAGGGGGTAGGTGGCTACACCTTC.

The rearrangement uses TRBV7-6 and TRBJ2-7; D might be TRBD1 (5 bases). Germline CDR1 reads SGHVS; CDR2 reads FNYEAQ. The CDR3 has 12 amino acids. Trimming took off 2 bases at V and 7 bases at J, with 9 bases between the two ends. Here the CDR3 reads CASSLRGQEQYF. The CDR3 coding sequence is TGTGCCAGCAGCTTAAGGGGCCAGGAGCAGTACTTC. Drawing the rest from reference TRBV7-6 and TRBJ2-7, the complete variable domain is GAGVSQSPRYKVTKRGQDVALRCDPISGHVSLYWYRQALGQGPEFLTYFNYEAQQDKSGLPNDRFSAERPEGSISTLTIQRTEQRDSAMYRCASSLRGQEQYFGPGTRLTVT.

The DNA for the CDR3 is TGTGCCAGCAGCTTCGACAGGGGTGCATACGAGCAGTACTTC. Translated: CASSFDRGAYEQYF. This sequence joins TRBV7-2 and TRBJ2-7; the match to TRBD1 covers 8 bases. This CDR3 has 14 amino acids. Trimming took 3 bases from V and 4 from J; bases not matched to a gene: 5. Per germline, CDR1 SGHTA and CDR2 FQGNSA.

This chain uses TRBV28 with TRBJ2-7; D perhaps matches TRBD1 (5 bases). Germline CDR1 reads MDHEN; CDR2 reads SYDVKM. This CDR3 is built from 13 residues. V lost 3 bases to trimming and J lost 3 bases, with 9 bases between them. The CDR3 reads CASSFGQNYEQYF. As DNA, the CDR3 is TGTGCCAGCAGTTTCGGACAAAACTACGAGCAGTACTTC.